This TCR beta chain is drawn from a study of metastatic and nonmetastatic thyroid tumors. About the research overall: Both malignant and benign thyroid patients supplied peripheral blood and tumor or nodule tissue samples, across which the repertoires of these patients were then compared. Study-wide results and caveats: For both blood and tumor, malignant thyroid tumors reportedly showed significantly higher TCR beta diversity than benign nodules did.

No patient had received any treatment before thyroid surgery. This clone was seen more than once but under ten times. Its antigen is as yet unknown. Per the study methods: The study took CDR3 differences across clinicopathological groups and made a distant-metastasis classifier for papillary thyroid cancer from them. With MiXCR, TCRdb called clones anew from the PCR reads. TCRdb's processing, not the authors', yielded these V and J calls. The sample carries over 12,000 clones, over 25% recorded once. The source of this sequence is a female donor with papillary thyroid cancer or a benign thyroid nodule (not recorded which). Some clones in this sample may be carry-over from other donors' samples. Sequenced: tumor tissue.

The CDR3 sequence is CVTPNSPLHF. As DNA, the CDR3 is TGTGTCACCCCAAATTCACCCCTCCACTTT. The chain couples TRBV12-3 or TRBV12-4 to TRBJ1-6; no firm D call. The CDR3 has 10 residues.